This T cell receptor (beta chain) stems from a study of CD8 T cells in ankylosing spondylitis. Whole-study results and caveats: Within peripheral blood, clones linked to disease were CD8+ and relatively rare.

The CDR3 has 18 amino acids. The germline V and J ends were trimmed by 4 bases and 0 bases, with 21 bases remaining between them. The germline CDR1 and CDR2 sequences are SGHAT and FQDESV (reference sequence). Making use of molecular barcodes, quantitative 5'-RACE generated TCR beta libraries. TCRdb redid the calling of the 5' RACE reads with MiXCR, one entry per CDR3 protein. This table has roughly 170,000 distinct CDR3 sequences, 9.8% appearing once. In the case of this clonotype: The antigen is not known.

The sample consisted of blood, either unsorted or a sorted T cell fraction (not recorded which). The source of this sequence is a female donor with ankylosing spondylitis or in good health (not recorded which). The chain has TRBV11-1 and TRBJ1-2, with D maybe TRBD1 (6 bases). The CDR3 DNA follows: TGTGCCAGCAGCTCTGAGTGGGTCATGACAGGTTCTAACTATGGCTACACCTTC. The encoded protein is CASSSEWVMTGSNYGYTF.